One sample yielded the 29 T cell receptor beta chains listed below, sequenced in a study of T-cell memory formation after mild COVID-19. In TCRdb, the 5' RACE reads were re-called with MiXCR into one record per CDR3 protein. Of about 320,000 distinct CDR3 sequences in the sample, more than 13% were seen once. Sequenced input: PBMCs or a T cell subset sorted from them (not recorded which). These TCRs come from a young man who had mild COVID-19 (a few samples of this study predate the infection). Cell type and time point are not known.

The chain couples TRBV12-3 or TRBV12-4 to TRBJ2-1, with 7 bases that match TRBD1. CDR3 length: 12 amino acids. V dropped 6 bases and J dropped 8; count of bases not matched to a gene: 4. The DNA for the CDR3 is TGTGCCAGCAGATACAGGGGCCATGAGCAGTTCTTC. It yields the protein CASRYRGHEQFF.

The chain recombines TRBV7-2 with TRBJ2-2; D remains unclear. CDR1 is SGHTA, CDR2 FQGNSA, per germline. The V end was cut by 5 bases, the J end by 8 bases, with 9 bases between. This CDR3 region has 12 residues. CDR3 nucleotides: TGTGCCAGCAGCCCCCTTTTGGGGGAGCTGTTTTTT. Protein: CASSPLLGELFF.

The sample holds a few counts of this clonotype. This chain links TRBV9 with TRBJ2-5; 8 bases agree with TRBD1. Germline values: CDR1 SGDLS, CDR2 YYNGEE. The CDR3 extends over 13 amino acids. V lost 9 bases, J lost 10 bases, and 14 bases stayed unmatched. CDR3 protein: CATATGAQEGQYF. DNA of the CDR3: TGTGCCACCGCGACAGGGGCCCAAGAGGGCCAGTACTTC.

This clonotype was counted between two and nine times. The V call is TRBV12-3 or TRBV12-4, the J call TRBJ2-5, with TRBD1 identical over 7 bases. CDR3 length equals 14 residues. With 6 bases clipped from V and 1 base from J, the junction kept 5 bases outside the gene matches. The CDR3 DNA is TGTGCCAGCAGCCAGGACAGGCTCCAAGAGACCCAGTACTTC. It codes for CASSQDRLQETQYF.

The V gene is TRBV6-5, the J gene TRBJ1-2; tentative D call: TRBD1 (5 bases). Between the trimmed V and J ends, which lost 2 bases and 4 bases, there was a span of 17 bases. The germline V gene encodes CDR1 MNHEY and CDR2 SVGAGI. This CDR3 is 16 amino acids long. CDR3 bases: TGTGCCAGCAGTTACGTCGGGACCGAGGGTAGCTATGGCTACACCTTC. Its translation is CASSYVGTEGSYGYTF.

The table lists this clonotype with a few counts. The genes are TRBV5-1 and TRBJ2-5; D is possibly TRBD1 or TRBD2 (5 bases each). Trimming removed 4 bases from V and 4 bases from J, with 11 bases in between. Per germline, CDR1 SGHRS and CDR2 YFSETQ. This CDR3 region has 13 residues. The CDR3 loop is CASSGGPGETQYF. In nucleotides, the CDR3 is TGCGCCAGCAGCGGGGGTCCCGGAGAGACCCAGTACTTC.

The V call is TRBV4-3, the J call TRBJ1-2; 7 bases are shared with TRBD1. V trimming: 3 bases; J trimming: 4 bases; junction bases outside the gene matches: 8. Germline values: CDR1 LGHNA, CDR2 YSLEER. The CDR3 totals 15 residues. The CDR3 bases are TGCGCCAGCAGCCAGGAGACTGGGACAGCCTATGGCTACACCTTC. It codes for CASSQETGTAYGYTF.

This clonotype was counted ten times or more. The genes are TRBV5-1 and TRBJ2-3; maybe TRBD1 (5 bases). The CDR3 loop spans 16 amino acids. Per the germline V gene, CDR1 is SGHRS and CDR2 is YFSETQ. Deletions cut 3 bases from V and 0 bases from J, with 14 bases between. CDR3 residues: CASSSLVGQSTDTQYF. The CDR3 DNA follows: TGCGCCAGCAGCTCCCTCGTGGGGCAAAGCACAGATACGCAGTATTTT.

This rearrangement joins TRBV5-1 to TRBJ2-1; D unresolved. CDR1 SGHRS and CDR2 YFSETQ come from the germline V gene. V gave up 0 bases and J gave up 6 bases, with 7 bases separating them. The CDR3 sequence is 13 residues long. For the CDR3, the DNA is TGCGCCAGCAGCTTGGCCACGGTCAATGAGCAGTTCTTC. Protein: CASSLATVNEQFF.

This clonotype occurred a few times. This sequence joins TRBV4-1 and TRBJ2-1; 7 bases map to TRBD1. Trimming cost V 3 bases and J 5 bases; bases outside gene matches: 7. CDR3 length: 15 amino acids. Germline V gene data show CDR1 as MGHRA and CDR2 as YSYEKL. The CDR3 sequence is CASSQVWDRNNEQFF. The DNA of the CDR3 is TGCGCCAGCAGCCAGGTTTGGGACAGAAACAATGAGCAGTTCTTC.

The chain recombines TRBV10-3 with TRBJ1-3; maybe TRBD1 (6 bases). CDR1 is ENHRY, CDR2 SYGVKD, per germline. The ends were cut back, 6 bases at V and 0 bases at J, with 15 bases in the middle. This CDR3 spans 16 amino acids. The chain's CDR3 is CAIRQGQFDSGNTIYF. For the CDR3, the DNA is TGTGCCATCAGGCAAGGACAGTTCGACTCTGGAAACACCATATATTTT.

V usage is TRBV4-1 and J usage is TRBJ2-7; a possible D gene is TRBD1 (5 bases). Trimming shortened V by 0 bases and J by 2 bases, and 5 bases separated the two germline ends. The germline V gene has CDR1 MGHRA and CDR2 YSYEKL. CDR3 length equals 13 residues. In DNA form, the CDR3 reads TGCGCCAGCAGCCAAGAGACAGCCTACGAGCAGTACTTC. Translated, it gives CASSQETAYEQYF.

CDR3 region: CASSTGGNQPQHF. The CDR3 DNA follows: TGTGCCAGCTCGACTGGGGGGAATCAGCCCCAGCATTTT. The chain is built from TRBV3-1 and TRBJ1-5; tentative D call: TRBD1 (5 bases). The germline gives CDR1 LGHDT, CDR2 YNNKEL (reference sequence). V shed 8 bases and J shed 4 bases, with 12 bases lying between them. The CDR3 runs to 13 residues.

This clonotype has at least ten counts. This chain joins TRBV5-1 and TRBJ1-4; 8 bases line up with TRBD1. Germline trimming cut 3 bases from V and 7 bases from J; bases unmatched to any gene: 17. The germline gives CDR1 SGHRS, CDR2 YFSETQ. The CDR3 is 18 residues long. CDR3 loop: CASSSGGLVGRAGEKLFF. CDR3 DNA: TGCGCCAGCAGCTCAGGGGGCCTGGTCGGAAGAGCAGGTGAAAAACTGTTTTTT.

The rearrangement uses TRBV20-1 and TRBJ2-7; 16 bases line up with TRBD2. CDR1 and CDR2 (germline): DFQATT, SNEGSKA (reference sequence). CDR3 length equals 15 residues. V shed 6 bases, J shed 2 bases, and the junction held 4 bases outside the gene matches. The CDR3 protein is CSAPGLAGGPYEQYF. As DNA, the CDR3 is TGCAGTGCACCGGGACTAGCGGGGGGGCCCTACGAGCAGTACTTC.

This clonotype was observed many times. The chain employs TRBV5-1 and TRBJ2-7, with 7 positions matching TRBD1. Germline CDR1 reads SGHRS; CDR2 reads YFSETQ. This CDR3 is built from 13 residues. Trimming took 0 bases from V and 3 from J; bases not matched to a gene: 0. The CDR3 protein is CASSLDRGYEQYF. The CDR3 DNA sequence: TGCGCCAGCAGCTTGGACAGGGGCTACGAGCAGTACTTC.

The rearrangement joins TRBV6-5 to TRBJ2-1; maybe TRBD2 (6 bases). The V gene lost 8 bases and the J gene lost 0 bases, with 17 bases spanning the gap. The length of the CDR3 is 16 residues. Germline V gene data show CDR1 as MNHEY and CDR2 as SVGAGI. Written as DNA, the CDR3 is TGTGCCAGCGGACGGGACTCCATGAGCTCCTACAATGAGCAGTTCTTC. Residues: CASGRDSMSSYNEQFF.

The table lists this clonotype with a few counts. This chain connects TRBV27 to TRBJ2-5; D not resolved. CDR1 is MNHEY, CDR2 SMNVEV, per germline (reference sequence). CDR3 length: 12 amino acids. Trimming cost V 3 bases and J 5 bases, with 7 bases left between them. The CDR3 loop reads CASSFYGETQYF. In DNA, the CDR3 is TGTGCCAGCAGTTTTTACGGGGAGACCCAGTACTTC.

The CDR3 is CAWSGAGPFNYGYTF. The CDR3, as DNA: TGTGCCTGGAGTGGGGCCGGGCCGTTTAACTATGGCTACACCTTC. The rearrangement joins TRBV30 to TRBJ1-2; D remains unclear. CDR1 is GTSNPN and CDR2 is SVGIG in the germline V gene (reference sequence). The CDR3 extends over 15 amino acids. V was pared by 1 base and J by 1 base, with 13 bases between.

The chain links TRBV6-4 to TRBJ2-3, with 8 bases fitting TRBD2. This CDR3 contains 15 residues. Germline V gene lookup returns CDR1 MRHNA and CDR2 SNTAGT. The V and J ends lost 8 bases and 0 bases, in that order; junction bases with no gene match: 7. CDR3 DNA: TGTGCCAGCGGCCAGGCGGGGGGAAGCACAGATACGCAGTATTTT. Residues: CASGQAGGSTDTQYF.

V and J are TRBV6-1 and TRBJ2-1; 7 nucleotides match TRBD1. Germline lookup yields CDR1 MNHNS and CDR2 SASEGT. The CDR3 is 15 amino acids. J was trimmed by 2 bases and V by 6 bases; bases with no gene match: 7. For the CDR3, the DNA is TGTGCCAGCAGCGACAGGGACGGAACCTACAATGAGCAGTTCTTC. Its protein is CASSDRDGTYNEQFF.

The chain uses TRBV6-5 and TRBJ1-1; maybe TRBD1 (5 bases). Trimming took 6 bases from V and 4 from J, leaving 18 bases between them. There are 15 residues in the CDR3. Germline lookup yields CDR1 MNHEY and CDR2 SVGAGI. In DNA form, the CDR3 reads TGTGCCAGCAGCCCTATACGGGGCGGGATCACTGAAGCTTTCTTT. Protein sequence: CASSPIRGGITEAFF.

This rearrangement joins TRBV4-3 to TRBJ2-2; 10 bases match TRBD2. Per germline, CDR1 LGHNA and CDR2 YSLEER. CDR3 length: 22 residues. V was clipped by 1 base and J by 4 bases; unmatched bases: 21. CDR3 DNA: TGCGCCAGCAGCCAAGCAACCCTCAGCCTAAGCGGGGGGGCGTTGGGCACCGGGGAGCTGTTTTTT. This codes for CASSQATLSLSGGALGTGELFF.

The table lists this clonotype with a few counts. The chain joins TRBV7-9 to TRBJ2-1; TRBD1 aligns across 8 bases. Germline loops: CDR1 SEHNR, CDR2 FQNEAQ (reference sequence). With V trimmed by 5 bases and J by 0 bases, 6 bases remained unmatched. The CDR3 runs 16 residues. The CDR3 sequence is CASSPTTGGSYNEQFF. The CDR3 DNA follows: TGTGCCAGCAGCCCGACTACAGGGGGCTCCTACAATGAGCAGTTCTTC.

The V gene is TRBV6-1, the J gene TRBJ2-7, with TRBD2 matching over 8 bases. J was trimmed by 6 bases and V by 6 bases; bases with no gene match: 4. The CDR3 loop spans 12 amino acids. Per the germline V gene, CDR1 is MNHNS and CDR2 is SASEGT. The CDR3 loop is CASRPGGSEQYF. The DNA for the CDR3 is TGTGCCAGCAGGCCGGGGGGGTCCGAGCAGTACTTC.

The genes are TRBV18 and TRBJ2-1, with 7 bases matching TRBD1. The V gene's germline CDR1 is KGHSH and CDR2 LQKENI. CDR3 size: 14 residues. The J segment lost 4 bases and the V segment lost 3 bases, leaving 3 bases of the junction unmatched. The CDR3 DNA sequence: TGTGCCAGCTCACCTCCGACAGGGTACAATGAGCAGTTCTTC. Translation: CASSPPTGYNEQFF.

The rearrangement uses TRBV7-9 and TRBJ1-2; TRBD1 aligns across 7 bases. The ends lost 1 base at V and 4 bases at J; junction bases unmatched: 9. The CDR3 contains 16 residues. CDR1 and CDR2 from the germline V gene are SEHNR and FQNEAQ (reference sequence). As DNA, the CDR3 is TGTGCCAGCAGCTTAGGCACAGGGGTGGTGGGCTATGGCTACACCTTC. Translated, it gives CASSLGTGVVGYGYTF. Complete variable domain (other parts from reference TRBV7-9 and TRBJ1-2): DTGVSQNPRHKITKRGQNVTFRCDPISEHNRLYWYRQTLGQGPEFLTYFQNEAQLEKSRLLSDRFSAERPKGSFSTLEIQRTEQGDSAMYLCASSLGTGVVGYGYTFGSGTRLTVV.

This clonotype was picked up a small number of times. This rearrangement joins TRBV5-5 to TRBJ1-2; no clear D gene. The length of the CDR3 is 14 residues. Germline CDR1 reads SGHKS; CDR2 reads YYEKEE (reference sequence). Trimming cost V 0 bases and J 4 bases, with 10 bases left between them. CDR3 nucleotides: TGTGCCAGCAGCTTGGACCCCATAGCCTATGGCTACACCTTC. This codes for CASSLDPIAYGYTF.

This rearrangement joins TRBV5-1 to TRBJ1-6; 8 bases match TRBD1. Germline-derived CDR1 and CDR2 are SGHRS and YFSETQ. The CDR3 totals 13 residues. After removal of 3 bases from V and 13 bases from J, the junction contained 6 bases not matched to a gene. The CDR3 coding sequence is TGCGCCAGCAGCTCGGACAGGGCTGCGCCCCTCCACTTT. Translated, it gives CASSSDRAAPLHF.